This T cell receptor (beta chain) comes out of a study of T-cell reconstitution after alpha-beta-depleted transplantation in children. As it was prepared, the TCRbeta library received unique molecular identifiers. One entry per CDR3 protein results from TCRdb running MiXCR on the PCR reads. The sample lists under 100,000 distinct CDR3 sequences, around 16% occurring once. Findings and caveats of the study: Surviving thymic progenitors and recipient T cells were the source of high TCRbeta diversity at day 60 in some patients. T-cell numbers and diversity one year post-transplant derived largely from freshly generated T cells. At around two months after transplant, the alpha-beta T cells were reportedly derived from several hundred expanded clones that came from non-depleted graft cells.

Germline-derived CDR1 and CDR2 are SGHRS and YFSETQ. CDR3 length equals 14 residues. J gave up 14 bases and V 4 bases, and 10 bases lay outside the gene matches. A note on this clonotype: The target antigen is unknown.

This sequence originates from a male patient aged 2-15 years who had a stem cell transplant for acute lymphoblastic leukemia, so the T cells may come from the graft donor. The source material was PBMCs, mostly from graft donor cells, sampled 180 days after TCRalphabeta/CD19-depleted stem cell transplant. The J gene is TRBJ1-3, the V gene TRBV5-1; TRBD1 aligns across 12 bases. CDR3 nucleotide sequence: TGCGCCAGCAGCCTATCGGGACAGGGGGCCGGCGTATATTTT. Translation: CASSLSGQGAGVYF.